This T cell receptor (beta chain) was recovered during a study of regulatory T cells in long-lasting Graves disease. Broader study findings: Persistent Graves' cases showed lower TCR diversity than newly diagnosed cases.

Turning to this clonotype: Its antigen remains unidentified.

The CDR3 spans 15 residues. Germline V CDR1 and CDR2: SGHTA, FQGTGA. The V segment lost 2 bases and the J segment 5 bases; nucleotides outside the gene matches: 5. Investigators prepared the TCR beta libraries by applying iRepertoire HTBI primers and Arm-PCR of CDR3 regions. As processed by the authors: The samples yielded fewer than 75 TRBV and some 15 TRBJ segments. TCRdb re-called the multiplex PCR reads through MiXCR, storing one row per CDR3 protein. The V and J calls reflect TCRdb's pipeline rather than the authors' work. The table lists 400,000 to 450,000 distinct CDR3 sequences, roughly a quarter of them singletons, with approximately 28% in the top ten. Noted time point: persistent/refractory GD, antithyroid drugs over 5 years with positive TRAb. PBMC-extracted RNA yielded the TCR library. Under American Thyroid Association guidelines, Graves' disease was diagnosed.

This receptor was identified in a female donor with Graves disease. This sample comprised peripheral blood mononuclear cells (PBMCs), obtained when the disease was refractory, from a patient treated with antithyroid drugs. The gene calls are TRBV7-3 and TRBJ2-3; 9 positions agree with TRBD1. CDR3 residues: CASSLRGQGLDTQYF. For the CDR3, the DNA is TGTGCCAGCAGCTTACGGGGACAGGGCCTAGATACGCAGTATTTT. Full variable domain (outside the CDR3, taken from reference TRBV7-3 and TRBJ2-3): GAGVSQTPSNKVTEKGKYVELRCDPISGHTALYWYRQSLGQGPEFLIYFQGTGAADDSGLPNDRFFAVRPEGSVSTLKIQRTERGDSAVYLCASSLRGQGLDTQYFGPGTRLTVL.